A selection of T cell receptor beta chains follows, all from one sample in a study of blood T cell repertoires in COVID-19. Only in-frame clones appear in the TCRdb table, and some are missing; sequencing was by immunoSEQ multiplex PCR. The table has about 140,000 clones, almost 80% seen once. The specimen sequenced was peripheral blood. The receptors were sampled from a man aged 60 to 69 who had recovered from COVID-19. Both conserved end residues are part of each CDR3.

V,CDR3
TRBV9,CASSEPVGSGANVLTF
TRBV6-5,CASSPTTGANYGYTF
TRBV5-6,CASSLRGSYEQYF
TRBV5-6,CASSPYFRGKDSYEQYF
TRBV11-3,CASSLGPRANTEAFF
TRBV28,CASSIINQPQHF
TRBV11-2,CASSLRASGNTGELFF
TRBV18,CASSPGEQGAIQYF
TRBV20-1,CSASDQGLASYEQYF
TRBV7-3,CASSFSGASTDTQYF
TRBV2,CASMASGNTGELFF
TRBV19,CASSAGPGPFYGYTF
TRBV10-3,CATTSDERGPQETQYF
TRBV18,CASSPSGDNSPLHF
TRBV10-1,CASSDRQGPSNQPQHF
TRBV5-1,CASSPEPGQGSGYTF
TRBV3-1/TRBV3-2,CASSQGLAGGPGNEQFF
TRBV6-1,CASSEQGGGMNTEAFF